Sequencing of this TCR beta chain was carried out in a study of control samples from healthy donors and cancer patients (dated by TCRdb to the early 2020s). With regard to this clone: The antigen it recognizes is unknown. No base quality information exists; no much larger clone differs at one position.

The method was the immunoSEQ multiplex PCR assay. TCRdb retrieved this table from immuneACCESS and kept in-frame rearrangements only. Not all clones are present; in checked studies, unresolved V genes account for under half, and no reason is known for the remainder. The table for this sample lists around 70,000 clones; about 95% of them were counted only once. Jointly, the top ten make up 2.8% of the sample. Per the germline V gene, SGHDT is the CDR1 and YYEEEE is the CDR2. V was cut back by 3 bases and J by 2 bases, leaving a gap of 8 bases between them. CDR3 length: 13 amino acids, cysteine to phenylalanine. The only DNA kept is the CDR3, 39 bases in frame from the first base.

The chain couples TRBV5-6 to TRBJ1-1, with the D gene too uncertain to name. The sample taken for sequencing was blood. The clonotype originates from a young woman in good health. The DNA sequence is given as TGTGCCAGCAGCTCCGGGAGAAACACTGAAGCTTTCTTT. Its amino acids are CASSSGRNTEAFF.